This T cell receptor beta chain was captured by sequencing in a study of metastatic and nonmetastatic thyroid tumors. Study as a whole: Repertoire data that came from the blood and tumor or nodule tissue of malignant and benign thyroid patients were compared. General study results and limits: Malignant thyroid tumors reportedly had TCR beta diversity that was significantly higher than in benign nodules, in blood and tumor.

Until they underwent thyroid surgery, no patient had received any treatment. This clone was picked up many times. The target antigen is unknown. The identical CDR3 is also encoded by other nucleotide sequences in the sample. TCRdb re-analyzed the PCR reads through MiXCR. The table lists about 92,000 clones, 15% of them singletons, with 3.6% in the top ten. The sample comprised blood. This TCR was sampled from a female donor with papillary thyroid cancer or a benign thyroid nodule (not recorded which). Some clones in this sample may be carry-over from other donors' samples.

The CDR3 DNA reads TGTGCCAGCAGCCCACGGGCCTCGTCTCGGGATACGCAGTATTTT. Its protein is CASSPRASSRDTQYF. The rearrangement links TRBV5-6 to TRBJ2-3; D ambiguous. This CDR3 region has 15 residues. Trimming shortened V by 4 bases and J by 6 bases, and 18 bases separated the two germline ends. Per germline, CDR1 SGHDT and CDR2 YYEEEE.